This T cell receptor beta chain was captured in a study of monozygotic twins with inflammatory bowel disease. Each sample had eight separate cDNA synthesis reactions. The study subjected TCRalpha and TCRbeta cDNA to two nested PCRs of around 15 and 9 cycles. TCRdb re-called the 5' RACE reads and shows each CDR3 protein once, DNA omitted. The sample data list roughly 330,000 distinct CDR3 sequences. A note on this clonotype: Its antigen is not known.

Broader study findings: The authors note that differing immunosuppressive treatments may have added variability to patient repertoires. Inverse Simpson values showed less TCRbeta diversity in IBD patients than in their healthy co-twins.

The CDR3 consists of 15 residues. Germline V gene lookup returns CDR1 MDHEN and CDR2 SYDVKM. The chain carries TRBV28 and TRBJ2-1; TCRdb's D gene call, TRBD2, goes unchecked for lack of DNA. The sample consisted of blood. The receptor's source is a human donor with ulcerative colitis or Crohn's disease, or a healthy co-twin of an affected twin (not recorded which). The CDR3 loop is CASSLELARYNEQFF.